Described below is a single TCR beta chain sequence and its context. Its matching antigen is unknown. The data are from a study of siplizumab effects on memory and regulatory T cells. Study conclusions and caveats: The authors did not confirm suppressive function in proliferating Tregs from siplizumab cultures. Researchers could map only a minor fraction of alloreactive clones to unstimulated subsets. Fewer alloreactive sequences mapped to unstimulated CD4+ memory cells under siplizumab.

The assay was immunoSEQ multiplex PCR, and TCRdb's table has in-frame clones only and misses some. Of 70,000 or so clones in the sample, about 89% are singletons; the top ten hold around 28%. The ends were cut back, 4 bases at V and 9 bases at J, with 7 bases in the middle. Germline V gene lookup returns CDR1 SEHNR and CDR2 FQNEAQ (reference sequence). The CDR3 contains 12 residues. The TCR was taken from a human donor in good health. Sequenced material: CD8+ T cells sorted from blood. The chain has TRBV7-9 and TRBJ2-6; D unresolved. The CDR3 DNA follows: TGTGCCAGCAGCTCTATCTACAACGTCCTGACTTTC. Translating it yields CASSSIYNVLTF.